The 24 T cell receptor beta chains in this list originate from one sample, sequenced in a study of cytomegalovirus exposure and HLA in healthy donors (dated 2017 in TCRdb). Receptor libraries were prepared by the immunoSEQ multiplex PCR assay. For the multiplex PCR, a mixture combining 60 forward primers for TCR Vbeta segments and 13 reverse primers for TCR Jbeta segments was used. This is the immuneACCESS table as TCRdb keeps it, with only in-frame sequences that have V and J called. A part of the clones is gone; compared with another copy, unresolved V genes explain less than half, and the rest is unexplained. Here the sample has about 140,000 clones; more than 65% occur a single time. 1.5% to 2% of the sample rests with the top ten. The specimen was PBMCs. These TCRs come from a woman in her twenties or thirties in good health and CMV-seronegative.

DNA for the CDR3: TGTGCCAGTCAATCTAGCGGGAGCTACGAGCAGTACTTC. Translating gives CASQSSGSYEQYF. The genes are TRBV28 and TRBJ2-7; 10 bases match TRBD2. CDR3 length: 13 amino acids. V lost 9 bases, J lost 3 bases, and 5 bases stayed unmatched. Per the germline V gene, CDR1 is MDHEN and CDR2 is SYDVKM.

The chain combines TRBV7-8 with TRBJ2-7, with D possibly TRBD2 on 6 matching bases. Germline V gives CDR1 SGHVS, CDR2 FQNEAQ. V lost 0 bases and J 0 bases, leaving 18 bases between the germline ends. The CDR3 runs to 18 residues. CDR3 protein: CASSLAEGSGGSSYEQYV. Written as DNA, the CDR3 is TGTGCCAGCAGCTTAGCTGAGGGGTCCGGGGGATCCTCCTACGAGCAGTACGTC.

CDR3 loop: CASTTGTHEETQYF. In nucleotides, the CDR3 is TGTGCCAGCACGACCGGGACACATGAAGAGACCCAGTACTTC. The V gene is TRBV7-2, the J gene TRBJ2-5; a possible D gene is TRBD1 (6 bases). The ends were cut back, 7 bases at V and 3 bases at J, with 15 bases in the middle. Germline values: CDR1 SGHTA, CDR2 FQGNSA. The CDR3 loop spans 14 amino acids.

The chain uses TRBV7-2 and TRBJ2-5; D may be TRBD1 (6 bases). The length of the CDR3 is 15 residues. Germline CDR1 and CDR2: SGHTA and FQGNSA. Trimming shortened V by 1 base and J by 2 bases, and 11 bases separated the two germline ends. For the CDR3, the DNA is TGTGCCAGCAGCTTAGTTACCGGGACACAAGAGACCCAGTACTTC. Amino acid sequence: CASSLVTGTQETQYF.

The V and J genes are TRBV2 and TRBJ2-1, with D perhaps matching TRBD2 (5 bases). The germline V gene has CDR1 SNHLY and CDR2 FYNNEI. The CDR3 has 13 amino acids. With 6 bases removed from V and 0 bases from J, the gap between germline ends came to 6 bases. CDR3 sequence reads: CASSGDSYNEQFF. In DNA form, the CDR3 reads TGTGCCAGCAGCGGGGACTCCTACAATGAGCAGTTCTTC.

The chain combines TRBV5-6 with TRBJ2-4, with TRBD2 matching 7 bases. The trim removed 4 bases at V and 16 bases at J, leaving 11 bases unmatched. Germline loops: CDR1 SGHDT, CDR2 YYEEEE. The CDR3 is made up of 12 amino acids. CDR3 residues: CASSGGGAARYF. The CDR3 DNA sequence: TGTGCCAGCAGCGGGGGGGGAGCAGCCAGATACTTC.

The chain uses TRBV29-1 and TRBJ1-4; the D gene is possibly TRBD1 (6 bases). Trimming pared 2 bases from V and 7 bases from J, leaving 11 bases between. The germline gives CDR1 SQVTM, CDR2 ANQGSEA. The CDR3 covers 13 residues. CDR3 residues: CSVERVGGEKLFF. CDR3 bases: TGCAGCGTTGAAAGGGTAGGGGGTGAAAAACTGTTTTTT.

The CDR3, as DNA: TGTGCCAGCAGACGGCCTAGCGGGAGCAATGAGCAGTTCTTC. Its translation: CASRRPSGSNEQFF. The chain recombines TRBV2 with TRBJ2-1; 10 bases line up with TRBD2. J was trimmed by 6 bases and V by 6 bases; bases with no gene match: 5. The CDR3 is 14 amino acids. The germline V gene encodes CDR1 SNHLY and CDR2 FYNNEI.

This chain uses TRBV9 with TRBJ1-2; D is possibly TRBD1 (5 bases). Trimming pared 0 bases from V and 5 bases from J, leaving 11 bases between. Germline V gene data show CDR1 as SGDLS and CDR2 as YYNGEE. The CDR3 is 14 amino acids. The CDR3 nucleotides are TGTGCCAGCAGCGTAGGGGGCGAGGTTTATGGCTACACCTTC. Amino acids: CASSVGGEVYGYTF.

The chain links TRBV7-9 to TRBJ2-1; D uncertain. The CDR3 has 11 residues. CDR1 is SEHNR, CDR2 FQNEAQ, per germline (reference sequence). CDR3 DNA sequence: TGTGCAAATAGCTTCTACAATGAGCAGTTCTTC. Translated: CANSFYNEQFF.

The chain couples TRBV5-5 to TRBJ2-7; no clear D. CDR3 length equals 12 residues. Germline V gene lookup returns CDR1 SGHKS and CDR2 YYEKEE (reference sequence). V was shortened by 1 base and J by 6 bases, with 8 bases between the two germline ends. The CDR3 loop is CASSLQSSEQYF. Here the CDR3 DNA reads TGTGCCAGCAGCTTGCAATCGAGCGAGCAGTACTTC.

The chain combines TRBV10-3 with TRBJ1-2; TRBD1 might be the D (6 bases). The CDR3 contains 14 residues. The V gene's germline CDR1 is ENHRY and CDR2 SYGVKD. Trimming cost V 6 bases and J 2 bases, with 13 bases left between them. The CDR3 loop is CAIRKGEWNYGYTF. CDR3 DNA sequence: TGTGCCATCAGGAAGGGGGAATGGAACTATGGCTACACCTTC.

The chain couples TRBV18 to TRBJ1-2; unclear D gene. Trimming shortened V by 4 bases and J by 5 bases, and 11 bases separated the two germline ends. The CDR3 contains 13 residues. The germline V gene has CDR1 KGHSH and CDR2 LQKENI. The CDR3 DNA follows: TGTGCCAGCTCACATGGGCCCAGTTATGGCTACACCTTC. This codes for CASSHGPSYGYTF.

V usage is TRBV5-5 and J usage is TRBJ1-4; a possible D gene is TRBD1 (6 bases). The CDR3 runs 17 residues. V was pared by 3 bases and J by 2 bases, with 17 bases between. Germline CDR1 and CDR2: SGHKS and YYEKEE (reference sequence). CDR3 bases: TGTGCCAGCAGCTGGTCCCCAGCAGGGGCGACTAATGAAAAACTGTTTTTT. The encoded protein is CASSWSPAGATNEKLFF.

The chain combines TRBV10-3 with TRBJ2-3; TRBD2 matches at 9 bases. Germline V gene lookup returns CDR1 ENHRY and CDR2 SYGVKD. Trimming cost V 4 bases and J 5 bases; bases outside gene matches: 7. This CDR3 is built from 15 residues. The CDR3 protein is CAISVGGRAEDTQYF. The DNA for the CDR3 is TGTGCCATCAGTGTTGGCGGGAGGGCCGAAGATACGCAGTATTTT.

CDR3 amino acids: CASSGRQLYGYTF. CDR3 bases: TGTGCCAGCAGCGGGCGACAGCTATATGGCTACACCTTC. The chain combines TRBV6-1 with TRBJ1-2; tentatively, D is TRBD1 (5 bases). The germline V and J ends were trimmed by 6 bases and 5 bases, with 13 bases remaining between them. Per germline, CDR1 MNHNS and CDR2 SASEGT. The CDR3 has 13 amino acids.

V and J are TRBV30 and TRBJ2-7; TRBD1 might be the D (5 bases). V shed 0 bases and J shed 6 bases, with 12 bases lying between them. The CDR3 loop spans 13 amino acids. Germline V lookup: CDR1 GTSNPN, CDR2 SVGIG (reference sequence). CDR3 in amino acids: CAWSVAGPREQYF. As DNA, the CDR3 is TGTGCCTGGAGTGTTGCAGGGCCCCGCGAGCAGTACTTC.

This clone has just a few counts. This sequence joins TRBV10-2 and TRBJ1-2; D perhaps matches TRBD1 (6 bases). Germline assignment: CDR1 WSHSY and CDR2 SAAADI. The CDR3 spans 13 residues. V was clipped by 3 bases and J by 8 bases, with 13 bases between them. Written as DNA, the CDR3 is TGCGCCAGCAGTGACCCCAGTGGGGGCGGCTACACCTTC. This gives the protein CASSDPSGGGYTF.

In regard to this clone: Other DNA sequences in this specimen translate into the identical CDR3. The chain uses TRBV25-1 and TRBJ2-3; 12 bases agree with TRBD2. This CDR3 is 15 amino acids long. The V and J ends lost 3 bases and 7 bases, in that order; junction bases with no gene match: 5. Germline V CDR1 and CDR2: MGHDK, SYGVNS. This CDR3 reads CASSDPSGGAYTQYF. The CDR3 region has the DNA TGTGCCAGCAGTGACCCTAGCGGGGGGGCATATACGCAGTATTTT.

The V call is TRBV18, the J call TRBJ2-1, with 8 bases identical to TRBD2. The CDR3 runs to 16 residues. Germline V gives CDR1 KGHSH, CDR2 LQKENI. V lost 1 base to trimming and J lost 3 bases; unmatched junction nucleotides: 5. CDR3 bases: TGTGCCAGCTCACCACGAGGGGGACTAGTCTACAATGAGCAGTTCTTC. This encodes CASSPRGGLVYNEQFF.

J is TRBJ1-2 and V is TRBV6-1, with D unresolved. CDR1 is MNHNS, CDR2 SASEGT, per germline. V lost 4 bases and J lost 8, with 23 bases in between. The CDR3 has 16 amino acids. The CDR3 is CASSATMSGVYLGYTF. The DNA of the CDR3 is TGTGCCAGCAGTGCGACAATGTCCGGGGTCTATTTGGGCTACACCTTC.

Worth noting for this clone: Since a much larger clone is just one base distant, this may be a read error. The chain uses TRBV6-5 and TRBJ2-3, with 10 bases matching TRBD2. V lost 4 bases to trimming and J lost 2 bases; unmatched junction nucleotides: 3. The CDR3 has 15 residues. Looked up from germline, CDR1 is MNHEY and CDR2 is SVGAGI. The CDR3, as DNA: TGTGCCAGCAGTTTACTAGCGGGAAACACAGATACGCAGTATTTT. As protein: CASSLLAGNTDTQYF.

The chain joins TRBV29-1 to TRBJ2-1, with D maybe TRBD2 (6 bases). Between the trimmed V and J ends, which lost 3 bases and 4 bases, there was a span of 13 bases. Germline lookup yields CDR1 SQVTM and CDR2 ANQGSEA. The CDR3 loop spans 14 amino acids. CDR3 sequence: CSVEEGNFYNEQFF. The CDR3 DNA reads TGCAGCGTTGAGGAGGGGAACTTTTACAATGAGCAGTTCTTC.

CDR3 loop: CASRGLAVTDTQYF. Written as DNA, the CDR3 is TGTGCCAGCAGGGGGCTAGCGGTGACAGATACGCAGTATTTT. The chain uses TRBV7-3 and TRBJ2-3, with 7 bases that match TRBD2. This CDR3 is 14 amino acids long. Germline CDR1 and CDR2: SGHTA and FQGTGA. The V gene end was trimmed by 6 bases and the J gene end by 3 bases; junction bases not matched to a gene: 6.